This T cell receptor (beta chain) stems from a study of blood T cell repertoires in COVID-19. As originally analysed: It was from reference gene primer amplification that nucleated cell counts were estimated. This table comes from immunoSEQ multiplex PCR, and its TCRdb copy is limited to in-frame clones, with some not included. V and J calls and clone size are given by that table; D and trimming were obtained from the DNA. Found here are around 80,000 clones, over 75% of them singletons; the top ten hold around 12%. The ends lost 1 base at V and 4 bases at J; junction bases unmatched: 4. In germline, CDR1 is SGHVS, CDR2 FNYEAQ. The CDR3 is 14 residues long.

The rearrangement joins TRBV7-6 to TRBJ2-7; TRBD2 matches 7 bases. This TCR derives from an elderly man with acute or convalescent COVID-19. Sequenced material: peripheral blood. The chain's CDR3 is CASSLVVGGYEQYF. In DNA, the CDR3 is TGTGCCAGCAGCTTAGTGGTCGGGGGGTACGAGCAGTACTTC.